These 11 T cell receptor beta chains came from one sample sequenced in a study of blood T cells in healthy people across ages. It was with a sample-barcoded 5' primer and a J-beta primer mix that a second PCR of about 7 to 12 cycles was run. TCRdb reprocessed the 5' RACE reads with MiXCR, giving one entry per CDR3 protein. Of over a million distinct CDR3 sequences listed, 40% to 55% are singletons. Sequenced sample: blood. All receptors derive from a woman in her sixties in good health.

The CDR3 DNA reads as TGCGCCAGCAGCATCGGGACCGGGAACACTGAAGCTTTCTTT. Residues: CASSIGTGNTEAFF. The chain couples TRBV5-1 to TRBJ1-1; a possible D gene is TRBD1 (5 bases). The CDR3 length is 14 residues. V gave up 4 bases and J gave up 1 base, with 11 bases separating them. Germline CDR1 SGHRS, CDR2 YFSETQ.

The chain has TRBV4-1 and TRBJ2-1; D not resolved. The germline CDR1 and CDR2 sequences are MGHRA and YSYEKL. Trimming cost V 2 bases and J 6 bases, with 14 bases left between them. This CDR3 has 15 amino acids. The CDR3 here is CASSQNDRQLNEQFF. For the CDR3, the DNA is TGCGCCAGCAGCCAAAATGATCGACAACTCAATGAGCAGTTCTTC.

This clonotype has more than one count but fewer than ten. The rearrangement joins TRBV10-3 to TRBJ1-2, with D tentatively TRBD1 (5 bases). Trimming shortened V by 10 bases and J by 6 bases, and 15 bases separated the two germline ends. Germline V gene data show CDR1 as ENHRY and CDR2 as SYGVKD. CDR3 length: 12 residues. Written as DNA, the CDR3 is TGTGCCACCTCTAGACAGAAACATGGCTACACCTTC. It yields the protein CATSRQKHGYTF.

As for this clonotype: One end of the junction varies from germline; a read error may be responsible. The chain recombines TRBV2 with TRBJ1-5; D uncertain. Per germline, CDR1 SNHLY and CDR2 FYNNEI. This CDR3 spans 13 amino acids. As DNA, the CDR3 is TGTGCCAGCACCCCGACTAGCGATCAGCCCCAGCATTTT. As protein: CASTPTSDQPQHF.

The chain links TRBV5-1 to TRBJ1-2; the match to TRBD1 covers 7 bases. With V trimmed by 3 bases and J by 4 bases, 6 bases remained unmatched. Germline loops: CDR1 SGHRS, CDR2 YFSETQ. The CDR3 contains 14 residues. The DNA for the CDR3 is TGCGCCAGCAGCTGGGCCGGGACAGTCTATGGCTACACCTTC. Protein: CASSWAGTVYGYTF.

The chain has TRBV20-1 and TRBJ2-5; 8 bases agree with TRBD2. Germline loops: CDR1 DFQATT, CDR2 SNEGSKA (reference sequence). The CDR3 has 15 residues. V lost 3 bases to trimming and J lost 2 bases; unmatched junction nucleotides: 8. CDR3 in DNA: TGCAGTGCTAGGGCGAGCGGGAGCCGGCAAGAGACCCAGTACTTC. Translating gives CSARASGSRQETQYF.

This clonotype occurred a few times. The chain uses TRBV4-2 and TRBJ2-4, with D possibly matching TRBD1 (7 bases). V lost 1 base to trimming and J lost 3 bases, with 22 bases between them. The length of the CDR3 is 19 residues. Germline CDR1 is LGHNA and CDR2 is YNFKEQ. The DNA for the CDR3 is TGTGCCAGCAGCCAAGCAGCAGGGGGAGGTTCAGTAGACAAAAACATTCAGTACTTC. It yields the protein CASSQAAGGGSVDKNIQYF.

This sequence joins TRBV6-1 and TRBJ2-5, with TRBD2 identical over 11 bases. The assigned J gene may be wrong: the sequence end matches TRBJ2-7 better. The CDR3 covers 15 residues. Germline CDR1 MNHNS, CDR2 SASEGT. The CDR3 DNA reads as TGTGCCAGCAGTGAAGGGGTAGCGGGGGGGTACGAGCAGTACTTC. It is translated as CASSEGVAGGYEQYF.

The CDR3 nucleotides are TGTGCTAGTGGGGTGACAGAGAACACTGAAGCTTTCTTT. It encodes CASGVTENTEAFF. This sequence joins TRBV12-5 and TRBJ1-1; TRBD1 might be the D (5 bases). V was pared by 6 bases and J by 1 base, with 9 bases between. The V gene's germline CDR1 is LGHNT and CDR2 FRNRAP. The CDR3 runs 13 residues.

This chain uses TRBV20-1 with TRBJ2-1, with 11 nucleotides matching TRBD2. V was clipped by 6 bases and J by 4 bases; unmatched bases: 5. The CDR3 has 14 amino acids. Per the germline V gene, CDR1 is DFQATT and CDR2 is SNEGSKA (reference sequence). The CDR3 sequence: CSAEGLAEYNEQFF. The CDR3 region has the DNA TGCAGTGCCGAGGGACTAGCGGAGTACAATGAGCAGTTCTTC.

The chain couples TRBV6-6 to TRBJ2-7, with TRBD2 matching over 14 bases. Germline V gene lookup returns CDR1 MNHNY and CDR2 SVGAGI (reference sequence). This CDR3 is 14 amino acids long. V lost 7 bases and J lost 4; bases outside the gene matches: 3. Written as DNA, the CDR3 is TGTGCCAGCAAGGGACTAGCGGGAGCGTACGAGCAGTACTTC. It translates to CASKGLAGAYEQYF.